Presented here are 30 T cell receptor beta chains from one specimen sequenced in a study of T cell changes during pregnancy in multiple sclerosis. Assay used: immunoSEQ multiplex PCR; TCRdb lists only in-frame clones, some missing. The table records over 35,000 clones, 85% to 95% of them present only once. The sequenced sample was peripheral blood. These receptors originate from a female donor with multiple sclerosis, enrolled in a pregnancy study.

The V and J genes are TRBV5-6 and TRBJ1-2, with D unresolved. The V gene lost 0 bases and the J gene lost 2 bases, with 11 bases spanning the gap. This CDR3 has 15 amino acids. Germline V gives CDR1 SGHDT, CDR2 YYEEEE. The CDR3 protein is CASSLALEGNYGYTF. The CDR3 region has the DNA TGTGCCAGCAGCTTGGCCTTGGAAGGAAACTATGGCTACACCTTC.

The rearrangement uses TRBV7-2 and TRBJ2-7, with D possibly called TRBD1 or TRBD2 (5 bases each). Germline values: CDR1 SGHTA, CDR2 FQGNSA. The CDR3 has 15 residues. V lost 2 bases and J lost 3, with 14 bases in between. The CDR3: CASSLPGTLYYEQYF. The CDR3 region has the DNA TGTGCCAGCAGCTTACCGGGGACCTTATACTACGAGCAGTACTTC.

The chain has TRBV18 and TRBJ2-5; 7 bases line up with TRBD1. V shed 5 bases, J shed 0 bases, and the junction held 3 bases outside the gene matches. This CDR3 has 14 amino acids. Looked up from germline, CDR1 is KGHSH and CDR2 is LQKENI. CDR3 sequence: CASSATGDQETQYF. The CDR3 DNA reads TGTGCCAGCTCAGCTACAGGGGACCAAGAGACCCAGTACTTC.

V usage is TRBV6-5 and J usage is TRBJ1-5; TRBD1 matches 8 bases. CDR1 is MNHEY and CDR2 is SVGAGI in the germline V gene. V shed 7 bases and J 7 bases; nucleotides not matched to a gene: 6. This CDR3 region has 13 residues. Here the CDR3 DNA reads TGTGCCAGCACTTTCACAGGGGGACAGCCCCAGCATTTT. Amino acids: CASTFTGGQPQHF.

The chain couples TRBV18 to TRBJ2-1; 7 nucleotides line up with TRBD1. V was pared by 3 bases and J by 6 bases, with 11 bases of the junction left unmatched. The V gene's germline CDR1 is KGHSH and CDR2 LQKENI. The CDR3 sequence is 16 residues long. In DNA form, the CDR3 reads TGTGCCAGCTCACCCCCGGGACAGCCGGCTTCCAATGAGCAGTTCTTC. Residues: CASSPPGQPASNEQFF. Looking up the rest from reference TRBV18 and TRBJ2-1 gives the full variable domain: NAGVMQNPRHLVRRRGQEARLRCSPMKGHSHVYWYRQLPEEGLKFMVYLQKENIIDESGMPKERFSAEFPKEGPSILRIQQVVRGDSAAYFCASSPPGQPASNEQFFGPGTRLTVL.

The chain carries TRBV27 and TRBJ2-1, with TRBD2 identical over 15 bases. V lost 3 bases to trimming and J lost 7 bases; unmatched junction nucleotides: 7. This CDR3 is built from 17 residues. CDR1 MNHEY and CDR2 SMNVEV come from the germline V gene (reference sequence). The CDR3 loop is CASSFWTSGRARNEQFF. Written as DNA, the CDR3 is TGTGCCAGCAGTTTCTGGACTAGCGGGAGGGCTCGGAATGAGCAGTTCTTC.

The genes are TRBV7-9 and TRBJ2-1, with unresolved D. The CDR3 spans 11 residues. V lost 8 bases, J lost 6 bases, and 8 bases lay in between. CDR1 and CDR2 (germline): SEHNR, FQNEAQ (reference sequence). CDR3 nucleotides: TGTGCCAGCTCGAGTACCAATGAGCAGTTCTTC. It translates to CASSSTNEQFF.

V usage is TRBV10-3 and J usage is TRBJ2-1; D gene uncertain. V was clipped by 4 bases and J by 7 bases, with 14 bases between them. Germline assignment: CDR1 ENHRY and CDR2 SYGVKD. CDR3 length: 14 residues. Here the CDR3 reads CAISGDSDLNEQFF. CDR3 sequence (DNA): TGTGCCATCAGTGGCGACTCCGACCTTAATGAGCAGTTCTTC.

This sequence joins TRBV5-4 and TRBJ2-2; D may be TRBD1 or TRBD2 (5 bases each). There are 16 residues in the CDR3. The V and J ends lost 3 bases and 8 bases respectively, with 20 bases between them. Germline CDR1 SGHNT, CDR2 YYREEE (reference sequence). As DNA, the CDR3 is TGTGCCAGCAGCTCAAAACAGGACTCACCCGTAGGGGAGCTGTTTTTT. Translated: CASSSKQDSPVGELFF.

DNA of the CDR3: TGTGCCAGCAGCTTAGTTTCGGGGGTTCCCTACGAGCAGTACTTC. It codes for CASSLVSGVPYEQYF. V usage is TRBV11-2 and J usage is TRBJ2-7; maybe TRBD2 (6 bases). Germline CDR1 and CDR2: SGHAT and FQNNGV. The CDR3 covers 15 residues. V was trimmed by 1 base and J by 2 bases, leaving 12 bases between them. Together with reference TRBV11-2 and TRBJ2-7, the CDR3 gives the full variable domain: EAGVAQSPRYKIIEKRQSVAFWCNPISGHATLYWYQQILGQGPKLLIQFQNNGVVDDSQLPKDRFSAERLKGVDSTLKIQPAKLEDSAVYLCASSLVSGVPYEQYFGPGTRLTVT.

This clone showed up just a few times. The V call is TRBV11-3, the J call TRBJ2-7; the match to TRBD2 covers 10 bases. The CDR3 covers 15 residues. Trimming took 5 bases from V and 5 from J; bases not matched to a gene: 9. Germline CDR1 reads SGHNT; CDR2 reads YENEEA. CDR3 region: CASSPGTSDSDEQYF. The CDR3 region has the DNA TGTGCCAGCAGCCCCGGGACTAGCGACTCGGACGAGCAGTACTTC.

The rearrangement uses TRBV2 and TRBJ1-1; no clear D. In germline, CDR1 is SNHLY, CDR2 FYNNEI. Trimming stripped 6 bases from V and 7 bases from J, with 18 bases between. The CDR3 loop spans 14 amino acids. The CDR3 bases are TGTGCCAGCAGGGGGTGGAGGACTACTAGTGAAGCTTTCTTT. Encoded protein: CASRGWRTTSEAFF.

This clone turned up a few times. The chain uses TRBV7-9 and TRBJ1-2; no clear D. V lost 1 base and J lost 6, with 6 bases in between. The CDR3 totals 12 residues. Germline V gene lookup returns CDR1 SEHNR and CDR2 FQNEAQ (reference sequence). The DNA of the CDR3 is TGTGCCAGCAGCTTAGTAGCAGATGGCTACACCTTC. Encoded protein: CASSLVADGYTF.

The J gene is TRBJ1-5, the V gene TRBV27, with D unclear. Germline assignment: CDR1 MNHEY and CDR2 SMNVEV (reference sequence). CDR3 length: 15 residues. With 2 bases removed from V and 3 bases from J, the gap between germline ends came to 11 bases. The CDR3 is CASSLASGSNQPQHF. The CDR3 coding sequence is TGTGCCAGCAGTTTAGCGTCTGGATCCAATCAGCCCCAGCATTTT.

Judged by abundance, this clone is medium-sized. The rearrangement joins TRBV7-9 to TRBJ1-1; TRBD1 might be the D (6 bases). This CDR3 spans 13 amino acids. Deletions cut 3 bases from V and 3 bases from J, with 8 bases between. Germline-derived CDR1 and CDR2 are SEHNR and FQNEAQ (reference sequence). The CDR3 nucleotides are TGTGCCAGCAGCTTTTACAGGGACACTGAAGCTTTCTTT. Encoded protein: CASSFYRDTEAFF.

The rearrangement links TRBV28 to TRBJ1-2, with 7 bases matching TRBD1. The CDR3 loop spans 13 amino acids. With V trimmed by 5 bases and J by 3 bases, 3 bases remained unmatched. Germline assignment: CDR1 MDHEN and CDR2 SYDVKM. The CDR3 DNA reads TGTGCCAGCAGTCGGACAGGATACTATGGCTACACCTTC. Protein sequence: CASSRTGYYGYTF.

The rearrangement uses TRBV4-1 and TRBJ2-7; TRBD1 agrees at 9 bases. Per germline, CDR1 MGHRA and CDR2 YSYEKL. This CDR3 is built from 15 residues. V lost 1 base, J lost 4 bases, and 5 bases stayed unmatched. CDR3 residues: CASSQGGTGNYEQYF. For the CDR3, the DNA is TGCGCCAGCAGCCAAGGCGGGACAGGGAATTACGAGCAGTACTTC.

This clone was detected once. CDR3 in DNA: TGTGCCAGCAGCTTAGCGTCTCTAAGTAGCGGGAGGCGGAACAATGAGCAGTTCTTC. Amino acid sequence: CASSLASLSSGRRNNEQFF. The V gene is TRBV7-9, the J gene TRBJ2-1; 10 nucleotides agree with TRBD2. V gave up 0 bases and J gave up 5 bases; unmatched junction bases: 13. From germline, CDR1 is SEHNR and CDR2 FQNEAQ (reference sequence). This CDR3 has 19 residues.

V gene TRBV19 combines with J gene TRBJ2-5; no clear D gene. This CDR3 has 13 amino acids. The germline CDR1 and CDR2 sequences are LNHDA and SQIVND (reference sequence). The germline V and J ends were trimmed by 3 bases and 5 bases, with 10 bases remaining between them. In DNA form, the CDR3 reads TGTGCCAGTAGTATTGTTCCGCGGGAGACCCAGTACTTC. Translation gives CASSIVPRETQYF.

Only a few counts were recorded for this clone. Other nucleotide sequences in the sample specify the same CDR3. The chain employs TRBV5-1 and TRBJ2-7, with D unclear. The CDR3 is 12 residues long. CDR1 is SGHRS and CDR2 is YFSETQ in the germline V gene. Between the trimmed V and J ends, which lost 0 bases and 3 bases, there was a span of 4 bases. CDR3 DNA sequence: TGCGCCAGCAGCTTGGAGGGCTACGAGCAGTACTTC. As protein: CASSLEGYEQYF.

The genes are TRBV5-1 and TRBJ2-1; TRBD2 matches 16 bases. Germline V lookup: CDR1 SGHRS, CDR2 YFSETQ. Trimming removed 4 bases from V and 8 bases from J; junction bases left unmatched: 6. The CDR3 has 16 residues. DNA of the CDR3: TGCGCCAGCAGCCCGGGACTAGCGGGAGGGCCGCATGAGCAGTTCTTC. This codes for CASSPGLAGGPHEQFF.

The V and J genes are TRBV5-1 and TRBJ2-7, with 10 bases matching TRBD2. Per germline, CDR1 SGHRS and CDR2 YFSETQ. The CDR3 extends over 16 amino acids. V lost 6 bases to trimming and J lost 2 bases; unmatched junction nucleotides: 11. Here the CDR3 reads CASTWDWSGRAYEQYF. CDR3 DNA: TGCGCCAGCACCTGGGACTGGAGCGGGAGGGCCTACGAGCAGTACTTC.

CDR3 protein: CASSSPQAAIYNEQFF. CDR3 in DNA: TGTGCCAGCAGTTCCCCTCAAGCGGCGATATACAATGAGCAGTTCTTC. J is TRBJ2-1 and V is TRBV28, with D possibly TRBD2 on 5 matching bases. The V gene's germline CDR1 is MDHEN and CDR2 SYDVKM. V gave up 4 bases and J gave up 4 bases, with 17 bases separating them. The CDR3 runs 16 residues.

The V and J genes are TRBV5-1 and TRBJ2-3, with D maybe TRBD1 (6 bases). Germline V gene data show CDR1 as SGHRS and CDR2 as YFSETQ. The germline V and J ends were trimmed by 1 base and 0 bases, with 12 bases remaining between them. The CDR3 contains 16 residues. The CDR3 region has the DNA TGCGCCAGCAGCTTGTCCGGGACACCGAGCACAGATACGCAGTATTTT. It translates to CASSLSGTPSTDTQYF.

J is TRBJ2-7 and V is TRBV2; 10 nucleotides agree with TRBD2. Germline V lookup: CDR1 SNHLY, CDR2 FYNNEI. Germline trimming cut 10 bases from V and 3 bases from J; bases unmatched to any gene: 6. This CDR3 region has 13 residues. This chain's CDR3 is CATLTSGHYEQYF. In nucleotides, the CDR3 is TGTGCCACCCTGACTAGCGGGCACTACGAGCAGTACTTC.

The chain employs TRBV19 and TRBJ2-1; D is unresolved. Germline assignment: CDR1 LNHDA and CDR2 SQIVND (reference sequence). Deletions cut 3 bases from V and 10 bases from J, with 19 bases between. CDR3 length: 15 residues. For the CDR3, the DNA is TGTGCCAGTAGTATTCTTTGGTCTAGTCAAGGGGAGCAGTTCTTC. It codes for CASSILWSSQGEQFF.

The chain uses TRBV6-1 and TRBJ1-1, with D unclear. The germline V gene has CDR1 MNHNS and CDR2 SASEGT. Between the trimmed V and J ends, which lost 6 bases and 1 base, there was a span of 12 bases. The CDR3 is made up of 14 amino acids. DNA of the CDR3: TGTGCCAGCAGCAACCCACTCAAGAACACTGAAGCTTTCTTT. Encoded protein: CASSNPLKNTEAFF.

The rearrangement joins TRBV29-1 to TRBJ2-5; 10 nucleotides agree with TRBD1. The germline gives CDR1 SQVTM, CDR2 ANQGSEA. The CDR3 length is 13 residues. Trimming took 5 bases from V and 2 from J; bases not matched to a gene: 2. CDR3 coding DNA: TGCAGCGTTCGGACAGGGGGACAAGAGACCCAGTACTTC. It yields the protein CSVRTGGQETQYF.

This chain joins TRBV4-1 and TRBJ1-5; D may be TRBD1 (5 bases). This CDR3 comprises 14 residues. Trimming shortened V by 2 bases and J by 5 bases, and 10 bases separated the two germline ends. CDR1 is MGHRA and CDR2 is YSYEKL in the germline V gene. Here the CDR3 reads CASSQWARDQPQHF. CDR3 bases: TGCGCCAGCAGCCAATGGGCCAGGGATCAGCCCCAGCATTTT.

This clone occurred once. As DNA, the CDR3 is TGCAGCGTGGAAAGACAGGGGACGGAAGCTTTCTTT. Encoded protein: CSVERQGTEAFF. The V call is TRBV29-1, the J call TRBJ1-1, with 8 bases lining up with TRBD1. The CDR3 runs 12 residues. The germline CDR1 and CDR2 sequences are SQVTM and ANQGSEA. After removal of 6 bases from V and 8 bases from J, the junction contained 8 bases not matched to a gene.